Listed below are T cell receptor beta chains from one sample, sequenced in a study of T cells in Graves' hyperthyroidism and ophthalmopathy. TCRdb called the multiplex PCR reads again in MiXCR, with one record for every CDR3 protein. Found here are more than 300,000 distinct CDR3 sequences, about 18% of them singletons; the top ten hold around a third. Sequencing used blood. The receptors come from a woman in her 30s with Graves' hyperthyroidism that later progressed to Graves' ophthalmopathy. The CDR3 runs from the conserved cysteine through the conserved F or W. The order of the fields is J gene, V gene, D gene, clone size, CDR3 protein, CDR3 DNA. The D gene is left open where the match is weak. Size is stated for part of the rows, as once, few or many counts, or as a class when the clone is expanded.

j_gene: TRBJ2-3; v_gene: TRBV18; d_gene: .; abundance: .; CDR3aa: CASSPPGALSDTQYF; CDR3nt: TGTGCCAGCTCACCACCCGGGGCCCTTTCAGATACGCAGTATTTT
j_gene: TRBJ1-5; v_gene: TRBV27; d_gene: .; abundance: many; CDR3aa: CASSSKSQPQHF; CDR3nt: TGTGCCAGCAGCTCCAAAAGTCAGCCCCAGCATTTT
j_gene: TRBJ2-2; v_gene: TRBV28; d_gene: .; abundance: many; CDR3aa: CASSWGLAGTGELFF; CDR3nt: TGTGCCAGCAGTTGGGGACTGGCGGGCACCGGGGAGCTGTTTTTT
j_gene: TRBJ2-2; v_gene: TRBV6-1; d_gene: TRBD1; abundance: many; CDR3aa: CASRKQGAQVSGELFF; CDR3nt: TGTGCCAGCAGAAAACAGGGGGCGCAGGTCTCCGGGGAGCTGTTTTTT
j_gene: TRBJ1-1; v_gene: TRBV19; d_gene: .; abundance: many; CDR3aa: CASQGRINTEAFF; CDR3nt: TGTGCCAGTCAGGGACGGATAAACACTGAAGCTTTCTTT
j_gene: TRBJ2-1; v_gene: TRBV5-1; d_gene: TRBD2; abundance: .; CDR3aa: CASSLSSGRDLASLYNEQFF; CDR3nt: TGCGCCAGCAGCCTTTCTAGCGGGAGAGATCTGGCTTCTCTGTACAATGAGCAGTTCTTC
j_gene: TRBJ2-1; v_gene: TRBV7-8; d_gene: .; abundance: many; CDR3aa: CASSFRLASYNEQFF; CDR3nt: TGTGCCAGCAGCTTTCGGCTAGCATCCTACAATGAGCAGTTCTTC
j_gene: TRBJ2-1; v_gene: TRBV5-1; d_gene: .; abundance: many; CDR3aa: CASSLEPGGGEQFF; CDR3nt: TGCGCCAGCAGCTTGGAGCCAGGGGGAGGTGAGCAGTTCTTC
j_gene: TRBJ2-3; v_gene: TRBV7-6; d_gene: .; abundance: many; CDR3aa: CASSLKTSFSADTQYF; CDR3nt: TGTGCCAGCAGCTTAAAGACTAGTTTTTCTGCAGATACGCAGTATTTT
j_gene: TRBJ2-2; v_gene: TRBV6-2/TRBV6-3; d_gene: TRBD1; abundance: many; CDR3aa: CASSYPGGAGELFF; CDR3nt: TGTGCCAGCAGCTACCCAGGGGGAGCGGGGGAGCTGTTTTTT
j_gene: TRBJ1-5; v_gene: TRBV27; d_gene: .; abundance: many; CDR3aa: CASSLGLNQPQHF; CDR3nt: TGTGCCAGCAGCTTAGGACTAAATCAGCCCCAGCATTTT
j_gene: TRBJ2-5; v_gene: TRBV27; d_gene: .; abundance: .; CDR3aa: CASRRSDTVRETQYF; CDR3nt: TGTGCCAGCAGACGGTCGGACACGGTACGGGAGACCCAGTACTTC
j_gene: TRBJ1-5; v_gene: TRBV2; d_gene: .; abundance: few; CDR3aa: CASSPTTGQPQHF; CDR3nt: TGTGCCAGCAGTCCGACAACAGGCCAGCCCCAGCATTTT
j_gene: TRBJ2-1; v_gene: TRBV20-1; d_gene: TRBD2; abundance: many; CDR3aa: CSAIFRTSSSYNEQFF; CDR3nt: TGCAGTGCTATATTCCGGACTAGCAGCTCCTACAATGAGCAGTTCTTC
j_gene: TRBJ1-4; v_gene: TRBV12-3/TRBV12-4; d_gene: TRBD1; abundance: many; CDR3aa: CASTRTGTGEKLFF; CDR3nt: TGTGCCAGCACTCGGACAGGGACAGGCGAAAAACTGTTTTTT
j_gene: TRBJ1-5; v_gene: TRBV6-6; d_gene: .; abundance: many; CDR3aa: CASSYSSGAFWEPQHF; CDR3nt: TGTGCCAGCAGTTACTCTTCAGGGGCCTTTTGGGAGCCCCAGCATTTT
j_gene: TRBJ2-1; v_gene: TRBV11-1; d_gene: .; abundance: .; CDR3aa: CASRDSRSAANEQFF; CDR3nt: TGTGCCAGCCGCGACAGTCGGTCAGCTGCCAATGAGCAGTTCTTC
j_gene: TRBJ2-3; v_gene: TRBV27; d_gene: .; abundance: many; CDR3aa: CASSLSPAFLSTDTQYF; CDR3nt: TGTGCCAGCAGTTTATCCCCCGCGTTTCTGAGCACAGATACGCAGTATTTT
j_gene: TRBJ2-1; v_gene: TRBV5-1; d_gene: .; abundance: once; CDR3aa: CASSQQTNEQFF; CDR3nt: TGCGCCAGCAGCCAACAGACCAATGAGCAGTTCTTC
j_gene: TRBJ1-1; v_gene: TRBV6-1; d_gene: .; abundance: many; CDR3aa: CASKLDFQNTEAFF; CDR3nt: TGTGCCAGCAAATTGGATTTCCAAAACACTGAAGCTTTCTTT
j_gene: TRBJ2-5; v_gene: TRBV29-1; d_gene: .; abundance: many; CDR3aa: CSVKTGPQETQYF; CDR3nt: TGCAGCGTGAAGACAGGACCACAAGAGACCCAGTACTTC
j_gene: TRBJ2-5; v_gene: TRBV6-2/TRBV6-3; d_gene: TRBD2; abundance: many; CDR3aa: CASSNNLAGTSPEETQYF; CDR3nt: TGTGCCAGCAGCAACAACCTAGCGGGGACCTCCCCAGAAGAGACCCAGTACTTC
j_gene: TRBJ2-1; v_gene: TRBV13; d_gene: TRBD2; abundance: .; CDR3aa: CASSLLLSSGGANNEQFF; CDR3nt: TGTGCCAGCAGCTTATTGTTAAGTAGCGGGGGGGCAAACAATGAGCAGTTCTTC
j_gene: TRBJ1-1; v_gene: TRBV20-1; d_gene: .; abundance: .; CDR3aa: CSARDSDRPSPEAFF; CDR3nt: TGCAGTGCTAGAGATAGTGACAGACCCTCACCCGAAGCTTTCTTT
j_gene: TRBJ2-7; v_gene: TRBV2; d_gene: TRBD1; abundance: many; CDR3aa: CASSEGGTGDLYEQYF; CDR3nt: TGTGCCAGCAGTGAGGGCGGGACAGGGGACCTCTACGAGCAGTACTTC
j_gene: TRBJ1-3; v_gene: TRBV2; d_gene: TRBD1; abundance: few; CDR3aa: CASGTGDSGNTIYF; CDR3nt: TGTGCCAGCGGGACAGGGGACTCTGGAAACACCATATATTTT
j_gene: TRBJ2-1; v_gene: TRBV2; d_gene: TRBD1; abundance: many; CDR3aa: CATKGDRGVNEQFF; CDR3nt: TGTGCCACTAAGGGGGACAGGGGTGTGAATGAGCAGTTCTTC
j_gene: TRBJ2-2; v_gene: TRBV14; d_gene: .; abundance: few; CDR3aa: CATRVNTGELFF; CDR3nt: TGTGCCACGCGAGTGAACACCGGGGAGCTGTTTTTT
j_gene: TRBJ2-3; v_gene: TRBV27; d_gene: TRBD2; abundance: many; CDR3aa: CASRMSGGSTDTQYF; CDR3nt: TGTGCCAGCAGGATGAGCGGGGGGAGCACAGATACGCAGTATTTT
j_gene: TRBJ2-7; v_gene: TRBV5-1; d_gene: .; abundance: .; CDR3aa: CASSFWGIEAYEQYF; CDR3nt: TGCGCCAGCAGCTTTTGGGGAATCGAAGCCTACGAGCAGTACTTC
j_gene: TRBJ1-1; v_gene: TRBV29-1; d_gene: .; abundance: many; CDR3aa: CSVQEVDTEAFF; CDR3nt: TGCAGCGTTCAAGAGGTGGACACTGAAGCTTTCTTT
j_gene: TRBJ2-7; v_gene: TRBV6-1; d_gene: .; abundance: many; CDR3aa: CASGQKTYEQYF; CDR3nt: TGTGCCAGTGGACAGAAAACCTACGAGCAGTACTTC
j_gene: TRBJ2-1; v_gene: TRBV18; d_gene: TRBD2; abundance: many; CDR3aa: CASSSRLAGGPYNEQFF; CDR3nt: TGTGCCAGCTCATCGAGACTAGCGGGAGGACCCTACAATGAGCAGTTCTTC
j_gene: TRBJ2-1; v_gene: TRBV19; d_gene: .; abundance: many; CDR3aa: CASSRTLKEEQFF; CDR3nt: TGTGCCAGTAGTAGGACTCTCAAGGAGGAGCAGTTCTTC
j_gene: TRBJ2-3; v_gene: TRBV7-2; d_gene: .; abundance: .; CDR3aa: CASSKFIDTQYF; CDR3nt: TGTGCCAGCAGCAAGTTTATCGATACGCAGTATTTT
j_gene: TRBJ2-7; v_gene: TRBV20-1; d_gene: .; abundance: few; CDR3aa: CSARGAPTYEQYF; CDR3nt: TGCAGTGCTAGAGGAGCTCCCACTTACGAGCAGTACTTC
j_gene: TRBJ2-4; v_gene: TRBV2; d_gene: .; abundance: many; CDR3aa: CASSGGRTTAKNIQYF; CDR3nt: TGTGCCAGCAGTGGGGGCCGGACTACAGCCAAAAACATTCAGTACTTC
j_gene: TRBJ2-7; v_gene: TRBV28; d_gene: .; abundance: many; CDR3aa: CASSPRPSGEQYF; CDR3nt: TGTGCCAGCAGCCCCCGGCCCTCCGGGGAGCAGTACTTC
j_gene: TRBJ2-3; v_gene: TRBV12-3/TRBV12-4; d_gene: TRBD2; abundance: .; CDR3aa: CASRPPWREGTDTQYF; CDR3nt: TGTGCCAGCAGGCCTCCTTGGCGGGAGGGCACAGATACGCAGTATTTT
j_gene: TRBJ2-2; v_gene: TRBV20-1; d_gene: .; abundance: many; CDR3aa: CSARRKNTGELFF; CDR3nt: TGCAGTGCTAGACGGAAGAACACCGGGGAGCTGTTTTTT
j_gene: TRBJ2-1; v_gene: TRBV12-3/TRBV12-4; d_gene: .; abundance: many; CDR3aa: CASSLHRRAGNEQFF; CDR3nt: TGTGCCAGCAGTTTACACAGAAGGGCCGGCAATGAGCAGTTCTTC
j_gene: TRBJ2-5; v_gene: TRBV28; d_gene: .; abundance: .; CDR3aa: CATRRPGRKETQYF; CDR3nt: TGTGCCACCAGAAGACCCGGAAGAAAAGAGACCCAGTACTTC
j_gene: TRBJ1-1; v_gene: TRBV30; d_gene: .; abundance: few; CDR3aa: CAWSVVGPEAFF; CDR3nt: TGTGCCTGGAGTGTAGTGGGGCCTGAAGCTTTCTTT
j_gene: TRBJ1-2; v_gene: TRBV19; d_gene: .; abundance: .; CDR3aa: CASSMEQGANYGYTF; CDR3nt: TGTGCCAGTAGTATGGAACAGGGAGCTAACTATGGCTACACCTTC
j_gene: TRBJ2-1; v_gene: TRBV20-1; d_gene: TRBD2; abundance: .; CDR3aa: CSAIGSGRNEQFF; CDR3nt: TGCAGTGCTATTGGTAGCGGGAGGAATGAGCAGTTCTTC
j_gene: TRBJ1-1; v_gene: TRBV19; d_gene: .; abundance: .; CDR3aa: CASEARENTEAFF; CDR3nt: TGTGCCAGCGAGGCGAGAGAGAACACTGAAGCTTTCTTT
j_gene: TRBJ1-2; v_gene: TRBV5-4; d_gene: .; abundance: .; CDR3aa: CASSLRSAENYGYTF; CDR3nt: TGTGCCAGCAGCTTGAGGAGTGCGGAGAACTATGGCTACACCTTC
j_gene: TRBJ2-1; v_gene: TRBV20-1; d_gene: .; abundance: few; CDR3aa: CSARPESSYNEQFF; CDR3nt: TGCAGTGCTAGACCAGAGAGCTCCTACAATGAGCAGTTCTTC
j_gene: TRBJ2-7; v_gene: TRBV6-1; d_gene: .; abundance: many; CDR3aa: CASNDRDRRGEQYF; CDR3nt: TGTGCCAGCAACGACCGGGATAGGAGGGGCGAGCAGTACTTC
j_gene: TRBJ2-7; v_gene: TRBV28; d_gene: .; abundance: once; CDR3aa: CASSLAQTSSYEQYF; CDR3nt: TGTGCCAGCAGTTTAGCTCAGACGAGCTCCTACGAGCAGTACTTC
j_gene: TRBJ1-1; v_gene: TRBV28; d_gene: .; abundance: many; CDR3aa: CASIEARGMNTEAFF; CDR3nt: TGTGCCAGCATCGAGGCGAGGGGGATGAACACTGAAGCTTTCTTT
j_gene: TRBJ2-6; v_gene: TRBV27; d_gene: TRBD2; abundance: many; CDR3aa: CASSFGGAGANVLTF; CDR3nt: TGTGCCAGCAGTTTCGGGGGGGCTGGGGCCAACGTCCTGACTTTC
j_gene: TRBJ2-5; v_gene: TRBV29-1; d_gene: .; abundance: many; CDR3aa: CSVDSLLGSNRQAQETQYF; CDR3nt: TGCAGCGTTGATAGTTTGCTGGGGTCAAATAGACAGGCCCAAGAGACCCAGTACTTC
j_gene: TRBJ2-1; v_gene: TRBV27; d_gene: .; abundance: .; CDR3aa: CASSKHSYNEQFF; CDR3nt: TGTGCCAGCAGCAAACACTCCTACAATGAGCAGTTCTTC